This T cell receptor (beta chain) was obtained from a study of blood T cells in healthy people across ages. Study observations and caveats: The study found more naive CD4+ cells and higher diversity in long-lived than aged donors. Strong correlation existed between TCR beta diversity and naive T cell percentage.

This clonotype has a handful of counts. The antigen remains unidentified. Per the germline V gene, CDR1 is SGHTA and CDR2 is FQGTGA. There are 15 residues in the CDR3. The second PCR ran about 6 to 12 cycles with a sample-barcoded 5' primer and J-beta primers. TCRdb recomputed calls from the 5' RACE reads with MiXCR, one row per CDR3 protein. The table includes about 730,000 distinct CDR3 sequences, roughly 43% detected once. The receptor comes from a woman aged 60 to 75 in good health. The sample consisted of blood. The J gene is TRBJ2-1, the V gene TRBV7-3; TRBD2 might be the D (5 bases). Gene TRBJ2-7 matches the end of the DNA better, so the J call may be wrong. In DNA form, the CDR3 reads TGTGCCAGCAGCTATGAGGGCAGCTCCTACAATGAGCAGTACTTC. This gives the protein CASSYEGSSYNEQYF.